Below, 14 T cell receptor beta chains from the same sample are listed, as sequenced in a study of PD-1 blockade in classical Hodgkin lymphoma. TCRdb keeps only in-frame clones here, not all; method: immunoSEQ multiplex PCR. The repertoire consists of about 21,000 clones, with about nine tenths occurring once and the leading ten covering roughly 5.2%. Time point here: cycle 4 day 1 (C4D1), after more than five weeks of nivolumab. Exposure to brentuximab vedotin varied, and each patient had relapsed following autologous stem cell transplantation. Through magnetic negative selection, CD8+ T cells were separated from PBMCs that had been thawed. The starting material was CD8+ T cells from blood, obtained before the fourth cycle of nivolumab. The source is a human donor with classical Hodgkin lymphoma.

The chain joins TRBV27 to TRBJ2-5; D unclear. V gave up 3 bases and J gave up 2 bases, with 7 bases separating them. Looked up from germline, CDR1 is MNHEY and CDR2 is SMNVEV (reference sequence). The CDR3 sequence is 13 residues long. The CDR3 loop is CASSLGRQETQYF. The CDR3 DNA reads TGTGCCAGCAGTTTGGGCAGACAAGAGACCCAGTACTTC.

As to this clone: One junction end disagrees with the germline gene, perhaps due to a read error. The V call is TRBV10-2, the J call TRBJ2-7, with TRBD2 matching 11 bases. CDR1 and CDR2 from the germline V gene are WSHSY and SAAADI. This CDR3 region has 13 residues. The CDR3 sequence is CTSTLAGGPEQYF. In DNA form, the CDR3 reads TGCACCAGCACCCTAGCGGGAGGACCCGAGCAGTACTTC.

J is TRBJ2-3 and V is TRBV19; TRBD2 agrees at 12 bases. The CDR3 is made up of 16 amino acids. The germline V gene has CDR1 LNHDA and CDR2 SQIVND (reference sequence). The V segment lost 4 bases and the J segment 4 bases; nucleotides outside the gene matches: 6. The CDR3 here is CASSTRLAGAADTQYF. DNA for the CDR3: TGTGCCAGTAGTACCAGACTAGCGGGAGCAGCAGATACGCAGTATTTT. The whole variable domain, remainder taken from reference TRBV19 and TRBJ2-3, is DGGITQSPKYLFRKEGQNVTLSCEQNLNHDAMYWYRQDPGQGLRLIYYSQIVNDFQKGDIAEGYSVSREKKESFPLTVTSAQKNPTAFYLCASSTRLAGAADTQYFGPGTRLTVL.

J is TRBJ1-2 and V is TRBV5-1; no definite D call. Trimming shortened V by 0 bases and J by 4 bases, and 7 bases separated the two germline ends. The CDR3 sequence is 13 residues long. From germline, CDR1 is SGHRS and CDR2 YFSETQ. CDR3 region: CASSLADGYGYTF. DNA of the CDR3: TGCGCCAGCAGCTTGGCCGACGGCTATGGCTACACCTTC.

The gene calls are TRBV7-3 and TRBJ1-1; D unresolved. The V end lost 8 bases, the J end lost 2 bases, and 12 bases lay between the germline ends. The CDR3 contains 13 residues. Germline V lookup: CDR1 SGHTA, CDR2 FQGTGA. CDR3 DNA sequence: TGTGCCAGCGGCCTTGCGGAAAACACTGAAGCTTTCTTT. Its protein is CASGLAENTEAFF.

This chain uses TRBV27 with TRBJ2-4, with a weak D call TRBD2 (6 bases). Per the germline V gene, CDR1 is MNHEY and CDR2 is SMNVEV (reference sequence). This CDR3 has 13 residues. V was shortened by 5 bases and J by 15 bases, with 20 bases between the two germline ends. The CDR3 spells CASSVNPGGLAYF. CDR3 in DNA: TGTGCCAGCAGTGTAAATCCCGGGGGTTTGGCGTACTTC.

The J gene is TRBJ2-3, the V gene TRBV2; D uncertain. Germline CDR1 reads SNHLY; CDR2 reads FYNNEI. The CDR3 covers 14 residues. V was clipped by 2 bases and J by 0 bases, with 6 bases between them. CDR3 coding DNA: TGTGCCAGCAGTGAATCTGTTAGCACAGATACGCAGTATTTT. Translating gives CASSESVSTDTQYF. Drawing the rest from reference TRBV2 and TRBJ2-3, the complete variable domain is EPEVTQTPSHQVTQMGQEVILRCVPISNHLYFYWYRQILGQKVEFLVSFYNNEISEKSEIFDDQFSVERPDGSNFTLKIRSTKLEDSAMYFCASSESVSTDTQYFGPGTRLTVL.

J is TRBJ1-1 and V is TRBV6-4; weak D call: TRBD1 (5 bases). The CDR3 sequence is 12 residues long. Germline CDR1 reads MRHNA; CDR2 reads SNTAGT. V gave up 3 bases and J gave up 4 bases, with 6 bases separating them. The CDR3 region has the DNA TGTGCCAGCAGTGAGGGGGGCACTGAAGCTTTCTTT. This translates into CASSEGGTEAFF.

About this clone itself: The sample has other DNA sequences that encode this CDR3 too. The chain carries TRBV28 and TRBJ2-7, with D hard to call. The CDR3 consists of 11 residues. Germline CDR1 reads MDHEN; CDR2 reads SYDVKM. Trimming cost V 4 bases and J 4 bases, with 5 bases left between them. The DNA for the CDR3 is TGTGCCAGCAGTTCGACATACGAGCAGTACTTC. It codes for CASSSTYEQYF.

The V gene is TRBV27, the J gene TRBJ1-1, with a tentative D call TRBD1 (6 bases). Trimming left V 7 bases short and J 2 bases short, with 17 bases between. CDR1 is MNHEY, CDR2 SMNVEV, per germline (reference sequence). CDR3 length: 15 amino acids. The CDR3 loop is CASTYTGYGNTEAFF. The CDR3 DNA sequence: TGTGCCAGCACCTACACAGGGTACGGAAACACTGAAGCTTTCTTT.

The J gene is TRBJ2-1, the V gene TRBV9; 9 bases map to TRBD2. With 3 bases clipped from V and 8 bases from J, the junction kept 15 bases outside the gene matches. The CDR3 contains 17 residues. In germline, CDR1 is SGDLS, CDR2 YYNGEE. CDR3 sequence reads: CASSEYGSGSGGDEQFF. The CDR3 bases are TGTGCCAGCAGCGAGTACGGTAGCGGGAGCGGGGGCGATGAGCAGTTCTTC. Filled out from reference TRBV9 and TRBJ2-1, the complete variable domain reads DSGVTQTPKHLITATGQRVTLRCSPRSGDLSVYWYQQSLDQGLQFLIQYYNGEERAKGNILERFSAQQFPDLHSELNLSSLELGDSALYFCASSEYGSGSGGDEQFFGPGTRLTVL.

CDR3 DNA sequence: TGTGCCAGCAGTTACGGCCGAAACACTGAAGCTTTCTTT. This encodes CASSYGRNTEAFF. The chain combines TRBV27 with TRBJ1-1; D is unclear. V lost 4 bases, J lost 2 bases, and 8 bases lay in between. This CDR3 is built from 13 residues. Germline CDR1 is MNHEY and CDR2 is SMNVEV (reference sequence).

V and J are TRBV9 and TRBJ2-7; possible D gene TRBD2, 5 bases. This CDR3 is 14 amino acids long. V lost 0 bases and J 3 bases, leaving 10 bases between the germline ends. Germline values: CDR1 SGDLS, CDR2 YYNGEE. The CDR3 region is CASSVGSGSYEQYF. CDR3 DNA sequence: TGTGCCAGCAGCGTAGGGAGCGGAAGCTACGAGCAGTACTTC.

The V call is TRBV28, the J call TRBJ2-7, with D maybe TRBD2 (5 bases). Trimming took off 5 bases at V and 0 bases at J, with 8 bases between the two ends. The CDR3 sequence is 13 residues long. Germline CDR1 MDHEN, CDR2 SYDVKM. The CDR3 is CASSRRSSYEQYF. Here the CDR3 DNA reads TGTGCCAGCAGTCGGAGGAGCTCCTACGAGCAGTACTTC.